This entry concerns a single T cell receptor (beta chain). Its antigen specificity is not known. No per-base quality is available; no much larger clone lies one base away. At diagnosis, tumor, uninvolved tumor-adjacent lung and peripheral blood were collected and then preserved as a mix of FFPE and fresh-frozen material. For TCR repertoire profiling, blood samples were analyzed as peripheral blood mononuclear cells. The immunoSEQ Assay was used to sequence TCR beta CDR3 regions from DNA. On the study's bioinformatics: To compute T cell density, TCR beta template counts were normalized to usable DNA, which was estimated by amplifying housekeeping genes. Richness was estimated using the preseqR package, with extrapolation to 400,000 templates for PBMC samples and to 120,000 templates for tissue samples. Clonality was defined by subtracting Pielou's evenness from one. Differential abundance testing on productive amino-acid clonotypes, with a minimum total count of 5 and an alpha of 0.1, was used to identify tissue-enriched TCRs. The Jaccard Index and the Morisita Overlap Index were used to quantify repertoire overlap between compartments. TCR beta CDR3s were clustered by GLIPH together with public tetramer-defined viral CDR3s, and at least three viral sequences plus V-gene enrichment were required for viral motifs. TCRdb took over this immuneACCESS table, retaining in-frame rearrangements with V and J assigned. Such tables are incomplete; in checked studies, under half of the missing clones stem from an unresolved V gene, and the remainder is unexplained. Clone size and the V and J calls come from that table; the DNA yielded D and trimming. This sample gives tens of thousands of clones in total; around 93% of them show up just once. In total, the top ten clones hold less than 8% of the sample.

V was cut back by 2 bases and J by 6 bases, leaving a gap of 10 bases between them. The CDR3 numbers 14 residues from cysteine through phenylalanine. CDR3 DNA is the only sequence kept; it has 42 bases, read in frame from the first base. The germline V gene yields MNHGY for CDR1 and SAAAGT for CDR2. These data belong to a study of T cells in localized non-small cell lung cancer (dated by TCRdb to 2020 to 2022). With respect to the entire study: T cell repertoires of more than 200 early-stage NSCLC patients were analyzed, with tumors being compared against uninvolved tumor-adjacent lungs. The cohort comprised 236 treatment-naïve NSCLC patients with resected, localized lung tumors. Of the NSCLC patients, over 120 were male and approximately 110 were female, and the mean age was about 69 years. Study-wide conclusions, independent of this receptor: Higher blood T cell density associated with longer overall survival, while higher adjacent-lung clonality associated with shorter survival. Because of the exploratory design, TCR variables were selected using unadjusted p-values without false-discovery rate correction. Multi-region tumor sequencing was not performed, so intratumor heterogeneity could not be excluded. The highest T cell clonality was observed in uninvolved tumor-adjacent lung, where clonality exceeded that of tumor, suggesting that antigenic responses were more focused in uninvolved tumor-adjacent lung. A median of 57 of the top 100 tumor clones turned up in the paired uninvolved adjacent lung, and some 27 of those clones also ranked among the top 100 of that same adjacent lung.

The clonotype comes from an older female donor with stage I lung adenocarcinoma. The sample consisted of peripheral blood, taken before any cancer treatment. The chain is assembled from TRBV6-8 and TRBJ2-2; TRBD1 is perhaps the D gene, given 6 matching bases. The CDR3 protein sequence reads: CASSYKQGPGELFF. The DNA reads as follows: TGTGCCAGCAGTTACAAACAGGGCCCCGGGGAGCTGTTTTTT.